This T cell receptor (beta chain) was captured by sequencing in a study of shared clonotypes between healthy human individuals. Overall study: Ranging from 18 to 49 in age, donors were a couple of women and a few men. Study results and caveats: A handful of donors shared around 5% of their naive CD4 clonotypes.

The germline V and J ends were trimmed by 1 base and 2 bases, with 9 bases remaining between them. The CDR3 covers 14 residues. The germline gives CDR1 SGHRS, CDR2 YFSETQ. Profiled with immunoSEQ multiplex PCR; TCRdb holds only in-frame clones, not every one. The sample includes some 2,000,000 clones, over 85% of them seen just once. Turning to this clone: Its target is unknown.

Adult Caucasians living in Nashville, Tennessee made up all of the donors. The material sequenced was naive CD4+ T cells sorted from blood. This sample's subset: CD45RA+ positively selected. The sequence derives from a man in his late teens or twenties in good health. V gene TRBV5-1 combines with J gene TRBJ1-2; D is uncertain. CDR3 bases: TGCGCCAGCAGCTTGAGCAGCGACAACTATGGCTACACCTTC. Amino acids: CASSLSSDNYGYTF.